The entry below gives a single T cell receptor beta chain sequence along with its context. Antigen specificity is unknown. Germline CDR1 is SGHRS and CDR2 is YFSETQ. This CDR3 is built from 14 residues. The V end lost 5 bases, the J end lost 3 bases, and 11 bases lay between the germline ends. Sequencing was performed with immunoSEQ multiplex PCR; in TCRdb, only in-frame clones are kept and a portion is missing. This repertoire shows some 120,000 clones, 80% to 90% found once; its top ten account for more than 5.5%. The data belong to a study of T cell responses to AZD1222 COVID-19 vaccine. Turning to the study itself: Combined were second doses at about 4 or about 12 weeks.

Study findings and constraints: White British people made up most donors, females outnumbered males, and clonal diversity was possibly underestimated. CD4 TCRs linked to vaccination spanned spike, dominating at 160-218 and 743-854. Repertoire collection took place solely once the T cell response had peaked.

Sample: peripheral blood, taken on day 0 of AZD1222 vaccination. This receptor was taken from an adult in good health. This rearrangement joins TRBV5-1 to TRBJ1-4; D might be TRBD1 (6 bases). The CDR3 sequence: CASRQGAANEKLFF. The DNA of the CDR3 is TGCGCCAGCAGACAGGGAGCGGCTAATGAAAAACTGTTTTTT.